The 16 T cell receptor beta chains listed next were all sequenced from one sample in a study of OX40 agonist ivuxolimab in advanced cancers. Method: immunoSEQ multiplex PCR; TCRdb's copy keeps in-frame clones and lacks some. The data contain 60,000 or so clones, about 85% of them singletons. This material consisted of CD4+ or CD8+ T cells sorted from blood, taken in a trial of the OX40 agonist ivuxolimab. The receptors shown here come from an adult with an advanced solid tumor such as melanoma, head and neck, liver or kidney cancer.

V and J are TRBV7-9 and TRBJ1-2; D might be TRBD1 (5 bases). Deletions cut 5 bases from V and 6 bases from J, with 16 bases between. Germline V gives CDR1 SEHNR, CDR2 FQNEAQ (reference sequence). The CDR3 totals 14 residues. CDR3 DNA sequence: TGTGCCAGCAGCAAGCTAGAGACAGATGATGGCTACACCTTC. Amino acid sequence: CASSKLETDDGYTF.

V gene TRBV5-1 combines with J gene TRBJ2-7; D unclear. The germline V gene has CDR1 SGHRS and CDR2 YFSETQ. Trimming pared 0 bases from V and 7 bases from J, leaving 5 bases between. The CDR3 is 11 amino acids. The CDR3: CASSLGREQYF. Here the CDR3 DNA reads TGCGCCAGCAGCTTGGGCCGAGAGCAGTACTTC.

The rearrangement uses TRBV10-1 and TRBJ2-7; D unresolved. Trimming left V 6 bases short and J 2 bases short, with 11 bases between. Germline V gene data show CDR1 as WNHNN and CDR2 as SYGVQD (reference sequence). The CDR3 spans 13 residues. In DNA form, the CDR3 reads TGCGCCAGCAGAAGACGCCTGCCCTACGAGCAGTACTTC. Protein sequence: CASRRRLPYEQYF.

This clone is a singleton in its sample. The chain carries TRBV28 and TRBJ2-7; 11 bases fit TRBD2. Germline CDR1 is MDHEN and CDR2 is SYDVKM. The CDR3 has 15 residues. Trimming removed 7 bases from V and 7 bases from J; junction bases left unmatched: 12. Written as DNA, the CDR3 is TGTGCCAGCACCGTAACTAGCGGGAGTCTTCGGGAGCAGTACTTC. Amino acids: CASTVTSGSLREQYF.

This clone came up once. The J gene is TRBJ2-2, the V gene TRBV10-3; TRBD1 matches at 8 bases. This CDR3 is 16 amino acids long. Germline V gene sequence: CDR1 ENHRY, CDR2 SYGVKD. V shed 6 bases and J 0 bases; nucleotides not matched to a gene: 6. CDR3 sequence (DNA): TGTGCCATCAGCCCCCGGACAGGGTCGAACACCGGGGAGCTGTTTTTT. This gives the protein CAISPRTGSNTGELFF.

This rearrangement joins TRBV19 to TRBJ2-3; 9 positions agree with TRBD1. V lost 6 bases to trimming and J lost 3 bases; unmatched junction nucleotides: 13. Germline assignment: CDR1 LNHDA and CDR2 SQIVND (reference sequence). CDR3 size: 17 residues. CDR3 nucleotides: TGTGCCAGTAGGATACCCCTGACAGGGGGTGATACAGATACGCAGTATTTT. Its translation: CASRIPLTGGDTDTQYF.

This rearrangement joins TRBV9 to TRBJ2-7; TRBD2 agrees at 11 bases. The CDR3 runs to 16 residues. The junction had 10 bases not matched to a gene; V was cut back by 5 bases and J by 3 bases. Germline-derived CDR1 and CDR2 are SGDLS and YYNGEE. CDR3 nucleotide sequence: TGTGCCAGCAGTCCTAGCGGGGGGACAGGGTACTACGAGCAGTACTTC. Its translation is CASSPSGGTGYYEQYF.

The chain joins TRBV28 to TRBJ1-2; unclear D gene. CDR3 length: 14 amino acids. Looked up from germline, CDR1 is MDHEN and CDR2 is SYDVKM. Trimming stripped 6 bases from V and 4 bases from J, with 15 bases between. The chain's CDR3 is CASRPQEEGYGYTF. CDR3 DNA sequence: TGTGCCAGCAGACCCCAGGAGGAGGGCTATGGCTACACCTTC.

In this sample, this clone turned up a few times. The CDR3 protein is CASRRTVLSYEQYF. The DNA of the CDR3 is TGTGCCAGCAGACGGACAGTCCTCTCCTACGAGCAGTACTTC. This chain uses TRBV2 with TRBJ2-7; TRBD1 might be the D (6 bases). The V gene's germline CDR1 is SNHLY and CDR2 FYNNEI. The ends were cut back, 6 bases at V and 0 bases at J, with 12 bases in the middle. The CDR3 is 14 residues long.

The V call is TRBV7-2, the J call TRBJ2-7, with TRBD1 as a possible D gene (6 bases). V lost 4 bases and J lost 1, with 14 bases in between. Germline CDR1 reads SGHTA; CDR2 reads FQGNSA. The CDR3 runs 15 residues. The CDR3 region has the DNA TGTGCCAGCAGCTCTCTCGACAGGAATTCCTACGAGCAGTACTTC. Amino acids: CASSSLDRNSYEQYF.

CDR3 DNA sequence: TGTGCCTGGAGTGTACCGGATGGCTACACCTTC. Translating it yields CAWSVPDGYTF. V usage is TRBV30 and J usage is TRBJ1-2; D is unresolved. Trimming cost V 0 bases and J 6 bases, with 5 bases left between them. The CDR3 runs to 11 residues. The V gene's germline CDR1 is GTSNPN and CDR2 SVGIG (reference sequence).

This clone came up once. V usage is TRBV5-6 and J usage is TRBJ2-7; 7 bases fit TRBD1. In germline, CDR1 is SGHDT, CDR2 YYEEEE. The CDR3 runs 14 residues. J gave up 2 bases and V 0 bases, and 2 bases lay outside the gene matches. DNA for the CDR3: TGTGCCAGCAGCTTGGAGGGGGCCCCCTACGAGCAGTACTTC. Translated, it gives CASSLEGAPYEQYF.

This clone appeared a single time. V and J are TRBV7-2 and TRBJ2-5; D remains ambiguous. The V gene lost 4 bases and the J gene lost 5 bases, with 5 bases spanning the gap. The CDR3 spans 11 residues. Germline V gene sequence: CDR1 SGHTA, CDR2 FQGNSA. CDR3 nucleotide sequence: TGTGCCAGCAGCTCCCCGGAGACCCAGTACTTC. Amino acids: CASSSPETQYF.

The chain couples TRBV6-5 to TRBJ2-7, with TRBD2 matching 9 bases. The CDR3 covers 15 residues. The V gene's germline CDR1 is MNHEY and CDR2 SVGAGI. V was pared by 5 bases and J by 7 bases, with 12 bases of the junction left unmatched. CDR3 sequence reads: CASSRLIAGAGEQYF. For the CDR3, the DNA is TGTGCCAGCAGTAGATTAATAGCGGGAGCGGGTGAGCAGTACTTC.

The chain carries TRBV28 and TRBJ2-6, with 7 bases matching TRBD1. CDR1 MDHEN and CDR2 SYDVKM come from the germline V gene. The CDR3 consists of 17 residues. V shed 6 bases and J 0 bases; nucleotides not matched to a gene: 8. CDR3 bases: TGTGCCAGCAGGGGAGACAGGGATACCTCTGGGGCCAACGTCCTGACTTTC. This sequence encodes CASRGDRDTSGANVLTF.

This clone occurred once. The genes are TRBV4-1 and TRBJ2-6, with 9 bases that match TRBD1. The CDR3 is 20 amino acids. V dropped 1 base and J dropped 4; count of bases not matched to a gene: 14. CDR1 is MGHRA and CDR2 is YSYEKL in the germline V gene. This chain's CDR3 is CASSQAVGFGQGSGANVLTF. In nucleotides, the CDR3 is TGCGCCAGCAGCCAAGCTGTAGGGTTTGGACAGGGGTCCGGGGCCAACGTCCTGACTTTC.